Below, one TCR beta chain is given with its context. Using immunoSEQ multiplex PCR, the repertoire was profiled, and TCRdb retains in-frame clones only, with some absent. The sample lists some 210,000 clones; about nine tenths were seen once. These data belong to a study of control samples from healthy donors and cancer patients. The CDR3 spans 14 residues. V usage is TRBV21-1 and J usage is TRBJ2-3; no check of the table's D call, TRBD1, against the DNA was made. TRBV21-1 is an annotated pseudogene. Sequencing was performed on blood. The sequence derives from a man between 25 and 39 years old in good health. Here the CDR3 DNA reads TGTGCCAGCAGAGACAGGGTTGGGGGAGATACGCAGTATTTT. Protein product: CASRDRVGGDTQYF.